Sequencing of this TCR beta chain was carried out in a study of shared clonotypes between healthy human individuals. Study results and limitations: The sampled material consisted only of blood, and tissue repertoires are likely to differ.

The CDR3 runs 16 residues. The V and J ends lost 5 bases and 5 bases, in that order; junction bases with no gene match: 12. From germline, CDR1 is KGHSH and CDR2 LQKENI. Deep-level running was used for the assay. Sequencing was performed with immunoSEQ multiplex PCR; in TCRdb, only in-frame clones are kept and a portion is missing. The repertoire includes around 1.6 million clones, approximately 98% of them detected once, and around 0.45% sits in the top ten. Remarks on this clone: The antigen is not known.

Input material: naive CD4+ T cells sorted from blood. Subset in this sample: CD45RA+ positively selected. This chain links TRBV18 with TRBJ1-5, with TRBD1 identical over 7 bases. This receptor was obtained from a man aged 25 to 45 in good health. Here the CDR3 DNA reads TGTGCCAGCTCATCCAGGGGGGCGGCATTAGATCAGCCCCAGCATTTT. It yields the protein CASSSRGAALDQPQHF.